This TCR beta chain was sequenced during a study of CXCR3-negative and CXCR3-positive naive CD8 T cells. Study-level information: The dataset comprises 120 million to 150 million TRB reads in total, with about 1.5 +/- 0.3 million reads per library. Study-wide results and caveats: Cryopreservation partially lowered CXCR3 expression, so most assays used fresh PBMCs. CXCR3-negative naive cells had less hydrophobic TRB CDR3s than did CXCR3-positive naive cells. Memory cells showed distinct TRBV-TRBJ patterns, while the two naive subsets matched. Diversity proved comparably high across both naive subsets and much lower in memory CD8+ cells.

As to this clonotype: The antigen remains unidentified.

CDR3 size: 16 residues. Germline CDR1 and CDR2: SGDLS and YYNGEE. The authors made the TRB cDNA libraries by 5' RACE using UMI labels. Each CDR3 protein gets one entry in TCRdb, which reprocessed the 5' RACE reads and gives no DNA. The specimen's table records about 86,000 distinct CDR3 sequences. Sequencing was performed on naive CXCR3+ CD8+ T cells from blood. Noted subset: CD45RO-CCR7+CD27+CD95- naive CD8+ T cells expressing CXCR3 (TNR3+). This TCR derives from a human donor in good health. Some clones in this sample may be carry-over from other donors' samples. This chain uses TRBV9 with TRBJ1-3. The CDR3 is CASSVSLRDSGNTIYF.